The 28 T cell receptor beta chains below come from one sample, sequenced in a study of low-dose radiotherapy and immunotherapy resistance in tumors. Time point in this sample: before trial treatment. The PCR that amplified TCRs ran for roughly 20 cycles, relying on a constant-region primer and a V-primer adapter. TCRdb processed the reads anew with MiXCR; each CDR3 protein has one entry. The table shows about 46,000 distinct CDR3 sequences, with roughly 10% occurring only once. The sequenced sample was PBMCs, obtained before treatment. Source of these receptors: a female donor with ovarian cancer.

The J gene is TRBJ1-3, the V gene TRBV5-4; a possible D gene is TRBD1 (5 bases). Per germline, CDR1 SGHNT and CDR2 YYREEE (reference sequence). The germline V and J ends were trimmed by 1 base and 6 bases, with 11 bases remaining between them. The CDR3 extends over 14 amino acids. The CDR3 region is CASSLMGGENTIYF. Here the CDR3 DNA reads TGTGCCAGCAGCTTGATGGGGGGGGAAAACACCATATATTTT.

This clonotype has a count of ten or more. V is TRBV29-1 and J is TRBJ2-4; D gene ambiguous. The CDR3 is 14 residues long. CDR1 and CDR2 from the germline V gene are SQVTM and ANQGSEA. The ends were cut back, 4 bases at V and 0 bases at J, with 10 bases in the middle. CDR3 DNA sequence: TGCAGCGTTGCCGGCAGACTAGCCAAAAACATTCAGTACTTC. Protein product: CSVAGRLAKNIQYF.

This rearrangement joins TRBV7-2 to TRBJ1-1; maybe TRBD1 (5 bases). V gave up 2 bases and J gave up 8 bases, with 18 bases separating them. The CDR3 covers 15 residues. The germline gives CDR1 SGHTA, CDR2 FQGNSA. The CDR3 loop is CASSLPRGPRMEAFF. The CDR3 nucleotides read TGTGCCAGCAGCTTACCCCGGGGACCACGGATGGAAGCTTTCTTT. Full variable domain (missing parts from reference TRBV7-2 and TRBJ1-1): GAGVSQSPSNKVTEKGKDVELRCDPISGHTALYWYRQSLGQGLEFLIYFQGNSAPDKSGLPSDRFSAERTGGSVSTLTIQRTQQEDSAVYLCASSLPRGPRMEAFFGQGTRLTVV.

This clonotype was found many times. V and J are TRBV20-1 and TRBJ2-7; a weak D match, TRBD1 (6 bases). Trimming shortened V by 6 bases and J by 0 bases, and 18 bases separated the two germline ends. There are 15 residues in the CDR3. CDR1 is DFQATT and CDR2 is SNEGSKA in the germline V gene (reference sequence). CDR3 residues: CSAVRSDSPSYEQYF. The CDR3 DNA reads as TGCAGTGCGGTCAGGTCGGACAGTCCCTCCTACGAGCAGTACTTC.

This clonotype has a count of ten or more. The chain joins TRBV10-3 to TRBJ1-2; TRBD1 agrees at 8 bases. Germline V gene sequence: CDR1 ENHRY, CDR2 SYGVKD. J gave up 8 bases and V 2 bases, and 10 bases lay outside the gene matches. CDR3 length equals 15 residues. CDR3 region: CAISEGLPGGQGYTF. DNA for the CDR3: TGTGCCATCAGTGAGGGCCTTCCAGGGGGCCAGGGCTACACCTTC.

This clonotype was seen repeatedly, ten times or more. This rearrangement joins TRBV6-5 to TRBJ2-7; 8 bases align to TRBD2. Trimming removed 10 bases from V and 4 bases from J; junction bases left unmatched: 9. Germline CDR1 and CDR2: MNHEY and SVGAGI. This CDR3 has 13 residues. CDR3: CATNRGGWYEQYF. The CDR3 coding sequence is TGTGCCACCAACCGGGGGGGGTGGTACGAGCAGTACTTC.

This clonotype was seen more than once but under ten times. V and J are TRBV28 and TRBJ2-1, with 9 bases that match TRBD2. J lost 4 bases, V lost 6 bases, and 7 bases had no gene match. There are 15 residues in the CDR3. Looked up from germline, CDR1 is MDHEN and CDR2 is SYDVKM. CDR3 residues: CASSVSGSRYNEQFF. As DNA, the CDR3 is TGTGCCAGCAGCGTTAGCGGGAGTCGGTACAATGAGCAGTTCTTC.

This clonotype was recorded at least ten times. V and J are TRBV12-3 or TRBV12-4 and TRBJ2-7; D call uncertain. Deletions cut 6 bases from V and 6 bases from J, with 21 bases between. The CDR3 contains 15 residues. This chain's CDR3 is CASRLREATTSEQYF. In DNA, the CDR3 is TGTGCCAGCAGGCTAAGAGAAGCCACGACCTCCGAGCAGTACTTC.

In DNA form, the CDR3 reads TGTGCCAGCAGCCAAGTCGGACAGACCTACGAGCAGTACTTC. This translates into CASSQVGQTYEQYF. V gene TRBV3-1 combines with J gene TRBJ2-7; D is possibly TRBD1 (6 bases). CDR1 and CDR2 (germline): LGHDT, YNNKEL (reference sequence). V lost 1 base and J lost 2, with 9 bases in between. CDR3 length equals 14 residues.

This clonotype was seen ten or more times. This chain joins TRBV7-2 and TRBJ2-1, with TRBD1 matching over 7 bases. The CDR3 runs 16 residues. Germline CDR1 and CDR2: SGHTA and FQGNSA. The trim removed 1 base at V and 6 bases at J, leaving 9 bases unmatched. The CDR3 coding sequence is TGTGCCAGCAGCTTAGGAGGGACAGCCCCCACCAATGAGCAGTTCTTC. The encoded protein is CASSLGGTAPTNEQFF.

This clonotype came up once. A far larger clone differs by one base, so this is likely a read error. The genes are TRBV6-5 and TRBJ2-7; 10 nucleotides agree with TRBD1. Per the germline V gene, CDR1 is MNHEY and CDR2 is SVGAGI. This CDR3 comprises 16 residues. V gave up 7 bases and J gave up 7 bases; unmatched junction bases: 16. CDR3 sequence (DNA): TGTGCCAGCACCGAGACAGGGGGCGTACCCCAGAATGAGCAGTACTTC. Its translation: CASTETGGVPQNEQYF.

This clonotype was detected many times. The chain links TRBV5-1 to TRBJ2-2, with TRBD1 matching over 7 bases. There are 14 residues in the CDR3. V shed 5 bases, J shed 5 bases, and the junction held 6 bases outside the gene matches. Germline CDR1 reads SGHRS; CDR2 reads YFSETQ. DNA of the CDR3: TGCGCCAGCAGACCCGGGACAGCTACCGGGGAGCTGTTTTTT. It specifies CASRPGTATGELFF.

The chain uses TRBV18 and TRBJ2-1; D may be TRBD1 (5 bases). Germline V gene sequence: CDR1 KGHSH, CDR2 LQKENI. V lost 1 base, J lost 1 base, and 8 bases lay in between. CDR3 length: 15 residues. The CDR3 DNA follows: TGTGCCAGCTCACCACGGCAGGGATCCTACAATGAGCAGTTCTTC. As protein: CASSPRQGSYNEQFF.

This clonotype was counted ten times or more. The chain joins TRBV10-3 to TRBJ1-3; D is uncertain. The germline V gene encodes CDR1 ENHRY and CDR2 SYGVKD. Trimming took off 3 bases at V and 0 bases at J, with 9 bases between the two ends. CDR3 length equals 15 residues. The CDR3 nucleotides read TGTGCCATCAGTGACCAGGTTATCTCTGGAAACACCATATATTTT. It is translated as CAISDQVISGNTIYF.

The chain has TRBV28 and TRBJ1-5, with a possible D match to TRBD1 (6 bases). The germline V and J ends were trimmed by 6 bases and 1 base, with 13 bases remaining between them. This CDR3 region has 15 residues. Germline V gives CDR1 MDHEN, CDR2 SYDVKM. CDR3: CASRRGQGSNQPQHF. The CDR3 nucleotides read TGTGCCAGCAGGCGGGGGCAGGGCAGCAATCAGCCCCAGCATTTT.

A word on this clonotype: Given a far larger clone just one base away, this is likely a sequencing read error. The chain is built from TRBV6-1 and TRBJ2-1; the D gene is possibly TRBD1 (6 bases). Germline V gene lookup returns CDR1 MNHNS and CDR2 SASEGT. This CDR3 has 15 residues. DNA of the CDR3: TGTGCCAGCAGTTACGACAGGAGCTCCTACAATGAGCTGTTCTTC. Translating it yields CASSYDRSSYNELFF.

There are many counts of this clonotype. The rearrangement links TRBV11-2 to TRBJ2-7; 10 positions agree with TRBD1. V gave up 4 bases and J gave up 11 bases; unmatched junction bases: 8. CDR1 is SGHAT and CDR2 is FQNNGV in the germline V gene. The length of the CDR3 is 13 residues. CDR3 sequence reads: CASSSNSGTGEYF. Here the CDR3 DNA reads TGTGCCAGCAGCTCGAACTCCGGGACAGGGGAGTACTTC.

This clonotype was detected ten times or more. The rearrangement uses TRBV9 and TRBJ2-1, with 10 bases identical to TRBD1. Germline V lookup: CDR1 SGDLS, CDR2 YYNGEE. The length of the CDR3 is 15 residues. Unmatched junction bases numbered 7, after V lost 4 bases and J lost 6 bases. For the CDR3, the DNA is TGTGCCAGCAGCACCCGGGACAGGGGAGGCAATGAGCAGTTCTTC. This encodes CASSTRDRGGNEQFF.

The table lists this clonotype with many counts. V and J are TRBV6-6 and TRBJ2-3; D is unclear. There are 17 residues in the CDR3. The germline V and J ends were trimmed by 6 bases and 0 bases, with 19 bases remaining between them. Germline values: CDR1 MNHNY, CDR2 SVGAGI (reference sequence). CDR3 loop: CASSQIHGRSSTDTQYF. The CDR3 bases are TGTGCCAGCAGCCAAATCCACGGACGATCGAGCACAGATACGCAGTATTTT.

In its sample, this clonotype was seen many times. The chain joins TRBV6-5 to TRBJ1-5; D is undetermined. The CDR3 is 13 residues long. Per germline, CDR1 MNHEY and CDR2 SVGAGI. Trimming removed 5 bases at V and 2 bases at J, with 7 bases between. The CDR3 here is CASSPSGNQPQHF. CDR3 coding DNA: TGTGCCAGCAGTCCTAGCGGCAATCAGCCCCAGCATTTT.

Only a few counts were recorded for this clonotype. A far larger clone is just one base off, so this is likely a read error. The rearrangement uses TRBV6-8 and TRBJ2-7; 7 bases map to TRBD2. Per the germline V gene, CDR1 is MNHGY and CDR2 is SAAAGT. Trimming removed 6 bases from V and 2 bases from J; junction bases left unmatched: 4. There are 13 residues in the CDR3. CDR3 region: CASSGRLTYEQYF. The DNA of the CDR3 is TGTGCCAGCAGCGGGAGGCTTACCTACGAGCAGTACTTC.

This clonotype was observed at least ten times. The V gene is TRBV28, the J gene TRBJ1-5; D is uncertain. The CDR3 extends over 15 amino acids. V lost 5 bases and J lost 1, with 12 bases in between. Germline V gene data show CDR1 as MDHEN and CDR2 as SYDVKM. The CDR3 sequence: CASSRAFQSNQPQHF. In nucleotides, the CDR3 is TGTGCCAGCAGTCGAGCCTTCCAGAGCAATCAGCCCCAGCATTTT.

The V call is TRBV5-1, the J call TRBJ1-2; possibly TRBD1 for D (5 bases). The V end lost 4 bases, the J end lost 4 bases, and 14 bases lay between the germline ends. This CDR3 comprises 14 residues. CDR1 and CDR2 (germline): SGHRS, YFSETQ. Written as DNA, the CDR3 is TGCGCCAGCAGCCCTCTGGACACAGGCTATGGCTACACCTTC. It encodes CASSPLDTGYGYTF.

This clonotype was recorded many times. This sequence joins TRBV20-1 and TRBJ2-1, with 8 bases lining up with TRBD2. This CDR3 is built from 16 residues. With 2 bases clipped from V and 6 bases from J, the junction kept 12 bases outside the gene matches. Germline V lookup: CDR1 DFQATT, CDR2 SNEGSKA (reference sequence). CDR3 in amino acids: CSARSLAGLGSNEQFF. CDR3 in DNA: TGCAGTGCTAGATCCCTAGCGGGCCTGGGGTCCAATGAGCAGTTCTTC.

This clonotype showed up many times. The rearrangement uses TRBV12-3 or TRBV12-4 and TRBJ2-7; D remains ambiguous. Trimming left V 1 base short and J 0 bases short, with 7 bases between. The CDR3 spans 14 residues. The CDR3 coding sequence is TGTGCCAGCAGTTTAGACCATAGCTCCTACGAGCAGTACTTC. Its protein is CASSLDHSSYEQYF.

This clonotype has a count of ten or more. CDR3 DNA sequence: TGTGCCAGCAGCTTATCCGTGGTGGGACAGAGGCCCCCTAGCTCCTACAATGAGCAGTTCTTC. This codes for CASSLSVVGQRPPSSYNEQFF. The V gene is TRBV11-2, the J gene TRBJ2-1; TRBD1 matches at 7 bases. Germline loops: CDR1 SGHAT, CDR2 FQNNGV. Unmatched junction bases numbered 19, after V lost 2 bases and J lost 0 bases. The CDR3 runs to 21 residues. Drawing the rest from reference TRBV11-2 and TRBJ2-1, the complete variable domain is EAGVAQSPRYKIIEKRQSVAFWCNPISGHATLYWYQQILGQGPKLLIQFQNNGVVDDSQLPKDRFSAERLKGVDSTLKIQPAKLEDSAVYLCASSLSVVGQRPPSSYNEQFFGPGTRLTVL.

This clonotype was detected many times. The chain uses TRBV11-2 and TRBJ2-6; D is uncertain. Trimming shortened V by 0 bases and J by 1 base, and 13 bases separated the two germline ends. This CDR3 spans 18 amino acids. Germline lookup yields CDR1 SGHAT and CDR2 FQNNGV. CDR3 protein: CASSLDRRMGSGANVLTF. The CDR3 nucleotides are TGTGCCAGCAGCTTAGATCGCAGGATGGGGTCTGGGGCCAACGTCCTGACTTTC. The variable domain in full, with the rest retrieved from reference TRBV11-2 and TRBJ2-6, is EAGVAQSPRYKIIEKRQSVAFWCNPISGHATLYWYQQILGQGPKLLIQFQNNGVVDDSQLPKDRFSAERLKGVDSTLKIQPAKLEDSAVYLCASSLDRRMGSGANVLTFGAGSRLTVL.

This clonotype was counted at least ten times. This chain links TRBV19 with TRBJ1-1, with TRBD1 matching 8 bases. Germline assignment: CDR1 LNHDA and CDR2 SQIVND (reference sequence). The CDR3 has 15 residues. V was clipped by 4 bases and J by 4 bases; unmatched bases: 8. CDR3 in DNA: TGTGCCAGTAGTACTGCAGGGGGCGCGGGCACTGAAGCTTTCTTT. Amino acids: CASSTAGGAGTEAFF. Looking up the rest from reference TRBV19 and TRBJ1-1 gives the full variable domain: DGGITQSPKYLFRKEGQNVTLSCEQNLNHDAMYWYRQDPGQGLRLIYYSQIVNDFQKGDIAEGYSVSREKKESFPLTVTSAQKNPTAFYLCASSTAGGAGTEAFFGQGTRLTVV.